This TCR beta chain was sequenced during a study of T cell responses to AZD1222 COVID-19 vaccine (dated by TCRdb to about 2021). With respect to the entire study: A total of around 240 trial participants underwent TCR sequencing, of whom about 200 received two doses of AZD1222 and about 26 received two doses of the MenACWY control vaccine. Trial participants were enrolled into age subgroups of 18-55, 56-69 and 70-plus years, which contained approximately 150, 30 and 60 TCR-sequenced participants, respectively. What the work shows at the level of the full study, not this receptor alone: After two AZD1222 doses, both the breadth and the depth of spike-specific TCRs were significantly higher than at day 0 and than in MenACWY recipients. Because no day 14 peak-response samples were available, repertoires were characterized only after the peak T cell response. In the small 56-69-year group, the increase in depth fell short of significance, most likely because of low power. Epitopes outside the regions mutated in the B.1.351 and B.1.1.7 variants were reportedly recognized by nearly half of the unique spike-specific TCRs. Vaccine-associated CD4 TCRs spanned the whole spike protein, with dominant responses in regions 160-218 and 743-854. Most participants were white British and females outnumbered males, and the authors suggested that clonal diversity may have been underestimated. Conclusions about previously exposed vaccinees are limited, since just five to seven AZD1222 recipients were seropositive for SARS-CoV-2 at baseline.

The CDR3 regions of human TCRbeta chains were analyzed by immunosequencing. As for the original processing: Repertoire TCRs were matched against a reference library of SARS-CoV-2-specific TCRs generated with the MIRA antigen-specificity platform. Breadth was defined as the fraction of unique TCRs that were SARS-CoV-2-associated. Depth was defined as the fraction of total T cells that were SARS-CoV-2-associated. Using the MIRA data, each spike-specific TCR was assigned both to the spike region to which the TCR was reactive and to a CD4 or CD8 class. Log10-transformed breadth and depth values were compared by one-way ANOVA with Sidak's multiple comparisons tests. TCRdb stores this immuneACCESS table with in-frame sequences only. Part of the clones is absent; in the studies checked, under half of the shortfall reflects unresolved V genes, and no reason is known for the rest. The V and J calls and clone size were taken over from that table, and D and trimming were inferred from the DNA. This sample is represented by approximately 77,000 clones; approximately 92% of them were singletons. More than 4.5% of the sample is taken by the ten largest.

About this clone itself: The specificity of this receptor is unknown. No qualities accompany the bases; no much larger clone lies one base away.

The CDR3 starts with the cysteine, ends with the phenylalanine, and has 17 residues. The retained sequence is limited to the CDR3, 51 bases, with the frame set at the first base. Here V drops 3 bases and J drops 7 bases, and the junction holds 11 bases not matched to any gene. CDR1 and CDR2, looked up from the germline V gene, are SGHTS and YDEGEE. Read against the paper, the sample's time point label means: about 28 days (+/-7) after the second vaccine dose. Because spike-specific TCR depth and breadth did not differ between the two schedules, AZD1222 recipients who got a second dose at roughly 4 weeks were pooled with those who got a second dose at roughly 12 weeks. The vaccinee samples were drawn from two UK trials, COV001 and COV002, one of which was a single-blind randomized controlled phase 2/3 trial testing AZD1222 (ChAdOx1 nCoV-19) in healthy adults. For TCRbeta chain sequencing, PBMC samples were collected from trial participants at day 0 and at day 28 after the second dose.

The sequenced sample was peripheral blood, obtained 28 days after the second AZD1222 dose. The chain links TRBV5-8 with TRBJ2-2; 11 bases in between match TRBD2. This receptor was identified in an adult who received the AZD1222 COVID-19 vaccine. The CDR3 protein is CASSSGTSGALLGELFF. The bases read TGTGCCAGCAGCTCCGGGACTAGCGGAGCACTCCTCGGGGAGCTGTTTTTT.